Described below is a single T cell receptor beta chain sequence and its context. This clonotype appeared many times. Its recognized antigen is unknown. Base qualities are not recorded, but no much larger clone differs from it by a single base. The data derive from a study of T cells in Graves' hyperthyroidism and ophthalmopathy (dated by TCRdb to about 2019). For context, the study as a whole: Peripheral blood samples were taken at initial diagnosis, before any treatment was given. TCR Vbeta CDR3 sequencing of 120 to 150 peripheral blood samples (roughly 41 ophthalmopathy, under 80 hyperthyroidism and around 17 progressor patients) is reported in the paper. A discovery cohort of approximately 97 patients, roughly 40 with Graves' ophthalmopathy and roughly 59 with stable Graves' hyperthyroidism, was used to find distinguishing TCR V-J signatures. The approximately 100 discovery patients were randomly split 7:3 into training and test sets. Thyroid tissue and blood T-cell repertoires from six Graves' hyperthyroidism patients were also compared in the study. After blood sampling, hyperthyroidism patients were treated with methimazole at a starting dose of 30 mg daily, and ophthalmopathy patients were treated with high-dose intravenous methylprednisolone. Prospective prediction of ophthalmopathy was tested in an independent validation cohort consisting of under 20 hyperthyroidism patients and around 16 patients who later progressed to ophthalmopathy.

The TCR beta CDR3 regions were amplified from RNA transcripts. The first round of RT-PCR for the TCR CDR3 was performed with the HTBI primer set and the Qiagen OneStep RT-PCR kit. Libraries were constructed in a second round of multiplex PCR, after which size selection and purification were performed. Libraries were sequenced paired-end with 100 bp reads on an Illumina HiSeq2000. In the authors' own workflow: SOAPnuke was used to process the raw data, removing reads that contained adapters or uncalled bases, had a mean Phred below 15, or lacked an exact match to the constant primer or identifier. High-quality paired reads were merged using COPE v1.2.5, and each unique nucleotide sequence was defined as a clonotype. MiTCR v1.1 was used to align clonotypes to the IMGT TRBV, TRBD and TRBJ reference segments. Analysis was restricted to V-J combinations with a frequency above 0.0001, which covered just over 98% of repertoires. A TCS score was defined as the ratio between F50 (clonal expansion) and ExV (chaos), using BLOSUM62-based TCRdist between CDR3 peptides within each V-J. Welch's t-statistics and random forest reduced around 550 V-J features to around 14, which were used in a naive Bayes classifier (R e1071). Using fastp at Q25 and MiXCR, TCRdb reprocessed the public reads and kept productive beta chains. One record per CDR3 amino acid sequence lists the most common genes and DNA. The V and J calls were determined by TCRdb, not by the authors. The sample table holds about 560,000 distinct CDR3 sequences, of which 15% to 19% were seen once. The ten largest clones represent around 7.8% of the sample.

Stable Graves' hyperthyroidism was defined as no progression to ophthalmopathy during 18 months of follow-up. Hyperthyroidism patients were newly diagnosed, with disease duration under 2 months, and aged 18 to 65 years. The study excluded patients with uncontrolled infections, other autoimmune diseases, pregnancy or lactation. Diagnoses relied on clinical symptoms, serum thyroxine and TRAb, thyroid ultrasound and orbital computed tomography. PBMCs were isolated from approximately 10 ml of fresh peripheral blood by Ficoll-Paque density gradient centrifugation. Total RNA was extracted with Trizol reagent, and quality was checked on an Agilent 2100 Bioanalyzer. The germline V gene encodes CDR1 LGHNA and CDR2 YSLEER. The junction shows trimming of 3 bases on V and 0 bases on J, and the gene matches do not reach 5 bases of it. The CDR3 has 15 amino acids, counting the end cysteine and phenylalanine. Just CDR3 DNA is preserved here, 45 bases in frame from base 1.

Beyond this particular receptor, the publication reports: A model built on a 13 V-J signature distinguished ophthalmopathy from stable hyperthyroidism, reaching 85% to 90% sensitivity and about 81% specificity in cross-validation and 80%/75% in testing. In validation, the model predicted progression to ophthalmopathy with just under 71% sensitivity and less than 80% specificity, a median of approximately 6.7 months before onset. Blood samples also contained most of the expanded thyroid clonotypes (frequency above 0.001), which suggests that blood repertoires may reflect thyroid immune responses. No statistical method was used to set the sample size in advance, and investigators knew the group allocation.

The chain couples TRBV4-3 to TRBJ2-7, and 7 junctional nucleotides match TRBD1. The sequence came from a woman in her thirties with Graves' hyperthyroidism. The sample consisted of blood. The DNA reads as follows: TGCGCCAGCAGCCACCTTGGGACAGCCTCCTACGAGCAGTACTTC. It is translated as CASSHLGTASYEQYF.